A single sample gave rise to the 3 T cell receptor beta chains below, sequenced in a study of patients and donors after allogeneic stem cell transplantation. Using its own MiXCR run on the RT-PCR reads, TCRdb lists one record per CDR3 protein. The sample comprises approximately 170,000 distinct CDR3 sequences, roughly 24% of which are singletons, and roughly 25% rests with the top ten. The sequenced sample was blood, either unsorted or a sorted T cell fraction (not recorded which). The receptor set was obtained from a human donor who was either an allogeneic HSCT recipient or a stem cell or donor lymphocyte infusion donor (not recorded which). It is not recorded whose cells these are; they may come from a transplant donor.

Here the CDR3 reads CASRAKSSYNEQFF. Written as DNA, the CDR3 is TGTGCCAGCAGGGCGAAAAGTTCCTACAATGAGCAGTTCTTC. V usage is TRBV2 and J usage is TRBJ2-1; no clear D. Trimming removed 6 bases at V and 1 base at J, with 10 bases between. CDR3 size: 14 residues. The germline CDR1 and CDR2 sequences are SNHLY and FYNNEI.

The chain combines TRBV29-1 with TRBJ1-2; D possibly corresponds to TRBD1 (6 bases). This CDR3 region has 12 residues. V shed 6 bases and J shed 6 bases, with 14 bases lying between them. The germline V gene encodes CDR1 SQVTM and CDR2 ANQGSEA. The CDR3 region has the DNA TGCAGCGTCCGGGCGGGGGGCGATGGCTACACCTTC. Its translation: CSVRAGGDGYTF.

This clonotype was observed a handful of times. The rearrangement joins TRBV3-1 to TRBJ2-7, with 10 bases that match TRBD2. Germline values: CDR1 LGHDT, CDR2 YNNKEL (reference sequence). V was pared by 0 bases and J by 6 bases, with 8 bases of the junction left unmatched. The CDR3 extends over 16 amino acids. This chain's CDR3 is CASSQERASGRPEQYF. The CDR3 coding sequence is TGTGCCAGCAGCCAAGAAAGGGCTAGCGGGAGACCCGAGCAGTACTTC.